These 15 T cell receptor beta chains were sequenced from one sample in a study of graft-versus-host responses after intestinal transplantation. The method was immunoSEQ multiplex PCR; TCRdb's version includes in-frame clones alone and lacks a portion of them. Among over 100,000 clones listed, roughly 95% were seen once. The antigens of these receptors remain unknown. Sequencing used unstimulated CD8+ T cells sorted from spleen or lymph node cells, obtained before intestinal transplant. The receptors shown here come from a human donor who received an intestinal transplant.

V and J are TRBV28 and TRBJ2-2; 10 positions match TRBD2. With 3 bases clipped from V and 5 bases from J, the junction kept 3 bases outside the gene matches. Per germline, CDR1 MDHEN and CDR2 SYDVKM. The CDR3 is 15 residues long. Here the CDR3 reads CASSFGTSVTGELFF. The CDR3 coding sequence is TGTGCCAGCAGTTTCGGGACTAGCGTAACCGGGGAGCTGTTTTTT.

V usage is TRBV4-1 and J usage is TRBJ2-7; D is ambiguous. There are 14 residues in the CDR3. Germline values: CDR1 MGHRA, CDR2 YSYEKL. Trimming shortened V by 1 base and J by 4 bases, and 11 bases separated the two germline ends. In DNA, the CDR3 is TGCGCCAGCAGCCAAGTCTCCACGGGTTACGAGCAGTACTTC. Amino acid sequence: CASSQVSTGYEQYF.

The rearrangement uses TRBV7-9 and TRBJ1-1; no firm D call. Trimming left V 0 bases short and J 8 bases short, with 7 bases between. The CDR3 loop spans 12 amino acids. Germline CDR1 is SEHNR and CDR2 is FQNEAQ (reference sequence). CDR3 amino acids: CASSLAREEAFF. The DNA for the CDR3 is TGTGCCAGCAGCTTAGCGAGGGAGGAAGCTTTCTTT.

The V and J genes are TRBV28 and TRBJ1-4; TRBD1 aligns across 7 bases. Unmatched junction bases numbered 9, after V lost 4 bases and J lost 7 bases. This CDR3 is built from 15 residues. Germline loops: CDR1 MDHEN, CDR2 SYDVKM. This chain's CDR3 is CASSSYTGEAEKLFF. DNA for the CDR3: TGTGCCAGCAGTTCGTATACAGGGGAGGCTGAAAAACTGTTTTTT. The whole variable domain, filled in from reference TRBV28 and TRBJ1-4, reads DVKVTQSSRYLVKRTGEKVFLECVQDMDHENMFWYRQDPGLGLRLIYFSYDVKMKEKGDIPEGYSVSREKKERFSLILESASTNQTSMYLCASSSYTGEAEKLFFGSGTQLSVL.

V is TRBV7-8 and J is TRBJ2-3; possibly TRBD2 for D (5 bases). Per germline, CDR1 SGHVS and CDR2 FQNEAQ. Trimming cost V 1 base and J 3 bases, with 11 bases left between them. This CDR3 has 15 amino acids. The CDR3 here is CASSLVGSVTDTQYF. CDR3 nucleotide sequence: TGTGCCAGCAGCTTAGTAGGGAGTGTAACAGATACGCAGTATTTT.

The V gene is TRBV9, the J gene TRBJ2-3; D unclear. The CDR3 has 13 residues. Germline V CDR1 and CDR2: SGDLS, YYNGEE. V was shortened by 0 bases and J by 6 bases, with 8 bases between the two germline ends. The CDR3 loop reads CASSVGLWDTQYF. In DNA form, the CDR3 reads TGTGCCAGCAGCGTAGGTCTCTGGGATACGCAGTATTTT.

The chain uses TRBV4-3 and TRBJ2-5, with TRBD2 identical over 11 bases. Germline assignment: CDR1 LGHNA and CDR2 YSLEER. The CDR3 runs to 16 residues. With 0 bases clipped from V and 5 bases from J, the junction kept 5 bases outside the gene matches. In DNA, the CDR3 is TGCGCCAGCAGCCAAGAGGGGGCTAGCGGGAGGGAGACCCAGTACTTC. Its translation: CASSQEGASGRETQYF.

The chain uses TRBV29-1 and TRBJ2-3, with D possibly matching TRBD2 (6 bases). Trimming pared 3 bases from V and 4 bases from J, leaving 11 bases between. The CDR3 has 13 amino acids. Germline-derived CDR1 and CDR2 are SQVTM and ANQGSEA. CDR3 sequence: CSVEAGRPDTQYF. DNA for the CDR3: TGCAGCGTTGAGGCGGGGCGCCCAGATACGCAGTATTTT.

The chain employs TRBV4-2 and TRBJ2-1; 9 bases map to TRBD2. The CDR3 spans 12 residues. The germline CDR1 and CDR2 sequences are LGHNA and YNFKEQ. V lost 4 bases and J lost 9; bases outside the gene matches: 1. The chain's CDR3 is CASSPSGAEQFF. For the CDR3, the DNA is TGTGCCAGCAGCCCTAGCGGGGCTGAGCAGTTCTTC.

The rearrangement uses TRBV6-5 and TRBJ1-5; D perhaps matches TRBD1 (5 bases). Trimming took 5 bases from V and 3 from J, leaving 11 bases between them. Germline V gives CDR1 MNHEY, CDR2 SVGAGI. This CDR3 has 14 amino acids. CDR3 amino acids: CASSGRGFNQPQHF. CDR3 bases: TGTGCCAGCAGTGGTCGGGGGTTCAATCAGCCCCAGCATTTT.

V usage is TRBV4-3 and J usage is TRBJ2-1; D might be TRBD2 (5 bases). Germline-derived CDR1 and CDR2 are LGHNA and YSLEER. V was shortened by 4 bases and J by 5 bases, with 9 bases between the two germline ends. The CDR3 extends over 13 amino acids. The CDR3 DNA sequence: TGCGCCAGCAGCCTTGGACTCAACAATGAGCAGTTCTTC. This gives the protein CASSLGLNNEQFF.

V gene TRBV19 combines with J gene TRBJ1-5; D is perhaps TRBD1 (6 bases). The CDR3 runs to 11 residues. Germline-derived CDR1 and CDR2 are LNHDA and SQIVND (reference sequence). Trimming took off 10 bases at V and 7 bases at J, with 11 bases between the two ends. The CDR3 DNA reads TGTGCCACCGGGGGCGCACAGCCCCAGCATTTT. This translates into CATGGAQPQHF.

The rearrangement joins TRBV29-1 to TRBJ2-7, with a possible D match to TRBD1 (5 bases). The CDR3 consists of 13 residues. V lost 6 bases and J lost 3, with 15 bases in between. CDR1 and CDR2 (germline): SQVTM, ANQGSEA. The CDR3 reads CSVLQGVLYEQYF. The CDR3 bases are TGCAGCGTCCTCCAGGGTGTCCTCTACGAGCAGTACTTC.

The V call is TRBV5-4, the J call TRBJ1-1; weak D call: TRBD1 (6 bases). Trimming removed 4 bases at V and 7 bases at J, with 14 bases between. Germline V gives CDR1 SGHNT, CDR2 YYREEE (reference sequence). This CDR3 is 13 amino acids long. This chain's CDR3 is CASSDTGQGEAFF. CDR3 sequence (DNA): TGTGCCAGCAGCGACACGGGACAAGGTGAAGCTTTCTTT.

The chain carries TRBV5-1 and TRBJ2-7; 7 bases map to TRBD2. The CDR3 covers 15 residues. CDR1 SGHRS and CDR2 YFSETQ come from the germline V gene. V shed 0 bases and J 4 bases; nucleotides not matched to a gene: 7. The CDR3 region has the DNA TGCGCCAGCAGCTTGGCGCCGGGAGGCGTATACGAGCAGTACTTC. Translated: CASSLAPGGVYEQYF.